This record covers a single T cell receptor beta chain. What it recognizes is unknown. Stated treatment: some 19 received Ad26.COV2.S at low or high dose, single or two shots; roughly five received placebo; per-sample allocation not given. The study sampled participants on day 63 after the first vaccine or placebo injection. Vaccination employed an Ad26 vector expressing the Wuhan-strain SARS-CoV-2 spike. The data were obtained in a study of Ad26.COV2.S vaccination and SARS-CoV-2 variants. Measured with immunoSEQ multiplex PCR; TCRdb has only the in-frame clones, and not every one. The sample lists about 350,000 clones, approximately 84% occurring once. Broader study findings: Vaccinated individuals (as opposed to placebo recipients) had higher spike-specific TCR breadth. Breadth of non-spike TCRs did not differ between vaccinees and placebo recipients.

V was shortened by 2 bases and J by 7 bases, with 9 bases between the two germline ends. This CDR3 has 12 amino acids. The chain is built from TRBV12-3 or TRBV12-4 and TRBJ2-7; D may be TRBD1 (5 bases). The sequences come from peripheral blood, collected in a trial of Ad26.COV2.S vaccine versus placebo. This TCR came from a person between 18 and 60 years old who received the Ad26.COV2.S COVID-19 vaccine or a placebo. The CDR3 DNA reads as TGTGCCAGCAGTTTAAAGGGGCGGGAGCAGTACTTC. Its protein product is CASSLKGREQYF.